These T cell receptor beta chains were read from a single sample in a study of T cell changes during pregnancy in multiple sclerosis. The table came from immunoSEQ multiplex PCR; TCRdb's copy has only in-frame clones and leaves some out. The sample yields around 34,000 clones, roughly 90% seen once. The material sequenced was CD8+ T cells from peripheral blood mononuclear cells, taken after pregnancy. The receptors were gathered from a female donor with multiple sclerosis, enrolled in a pregnancy study. Each CDR3 is given with its conserved first and last residue. A D gene is named only where the DNA matches it firmly. Clone sizes are given selectively: once, few, many, or a class where the clone is expanded.

j_call: TRBJ1-3
clone_size: .
d_call: .
v_call: TRBV27
cdr3_nt: TGTGCCAGCACAAGTGCTAATGGAAACACCATATATTTT
cdr3_aa: CASTSANGNTIYF

j_call: TRBJ1-3
clone_size: .
d_call: TRBD1
v_call: TRBV9
cdr3_nt: TGTGCCAGCAGCCGCGGGGGGGGACAGGGAAACACCATATATTTT
cdr3_aa: CASSRGGGQGNTIYF

j_call: TRBJ2-5
clone_size: .
d_call: TRBD2
v_call: TRBV7-9
cdr3_nt: TGTGCCAGCAGCGGGGCCGGGACTAAGGGGACCCAGTACTTC
cdr3_aa: CASSGAGTKGTQYF

j_call: TRBJ1-2
clone_size: .
d_call: .
v_call: TRBV7-9
cdr3_nt: TGTGCCAGCAGCTTAGTAACAGGCACCTCTGGCTACACCTTC
cdr3_aa: CASSLVTGTSGYTF

j_call: TRBJ2-2
clone_size: .
d_call: .
v_call: TRBV6-5
cdr3_nt: TGTGCCAGCAGTTGCGGGCTGAACACCGGGGAGCTGTTTTTT
cdr3_aa: CASSCGLNTGELFF

j_call: TRBJ2-4
clone_size: .
d_call: TRBD2
v_call: TRBV14
cdr3_nt: TGTGCCAGCAGCCAAGCGCGCGGGACTACCAAAAACATTCAGTACTTC
cdr3_aa: CASSQARGTTKNIQYF

j_call: TRBJ1-1
clone_size: .
d_call: .
v_call: TRBV7-9
cdr3_nt: TGTGCCAGCAGCTTAGTAGGGGGTGACACTGAAGCTTTCTTT
cdr3_aa: CASSLVGGDTEAFF

j_call: TRBJ2-2
clone_size: many
d_call: TRBD1
v_call: TRBV6-4
cdr3_nt: TGTGCCAGCAAGCCCGGACAGGGGGACACCGGGGAGCTGTTTTTT
cdr3_aa: CASKPGQGDTGELFF

j_call: TRBJ2-5
clone_size: .
d_call: TRBD2
v_call: TRBV7-2
cdr3_nt: TGTGCCAGCAGCTTCTCCTTAGCGGGGGGGCCATGGGAGACCCAGTACTTC
cdr3_aa: CASSFSLAGGPWETQYF

j_call: TRBJ1-1
clone_size: .
d_call: .
v_call: TRBV2
cdr3_nt: TGTGCCAGCAATCACAGGGATTTTGGAACTGAAGCTTTCTTT
cdr3_aa: CASNHRDFGTEAFF

j_call: TRBJ2-3
clone_size: once
d_call: .
v_call: TRBV5-5
cdr3_nt: TGTGCCAGCAGCTTGAATTGGGTCAGGGGATTAGATACGCAGTATTTT
cdr3_aa: CASSLNWVRGLDTQYF

j_call: TRBJ2-3
clone_size: .
d_call: TRBD2
v_call: TRBV9
cdr3_nt: TGTGCCAGCAGCGTAGAACTAGCGGGAACAGATACGCAGTATTTT
cdr3_aa: CASSVELAGTDTQYF

j_call: TRBJ1-4
clone_size: .
d_call: .
v_call: TRBV13
cdr3_nt: TGTGCCAGCAGCTTGCAGGGCAGGCGTGAAAAACTGTTTTTT
cdr3_aa: CASSLQGRREKLFF

j_call: TRBJ2-4
clone_size: .
d_call: TRBD2
v_call: TRBV7-8
cdr3_nt: TGTGCCAGCAGCTTAAGTGCCCTAGCGGGGGAACTCGCCAAAAACATTCAGTACTTC
cdr3_aa: CASSLSALAGELAKNIQYF

j_call: TRBJ1-1
clone_size: .
d_call: .
v_call: TRBV2
cdr3_nt: TGTGCCAGCAGGACCGGGATTGAAGCTTTCTTT
cdr3_aa: CASRTGIEAFF

j_call: TRBJ1-4
clone_size: .
d_call: .
v_call: TRBV7-6
cdr3_nt: TGTGCCAGCAGCACCCCAGAAGTCACGGGGGATGAAAAACTGTTTTTT
cdr3_aa: CASSTPEVTGDEKLFF

j_call: TRBJ2-5
clone_size: .
d_call: TRBD1
v_call: TRBV19
cdr3_nt: TGTGCCACAAGACCGACAGGGGGGCCGTCGGGAATTTGGGAGACCCAGTACTTC
cdr3_aa: CATRPTGGPSGIWETQYF

j_call: TRBJ2-5
clone_size: .
d_call: .
v_call: TRBV21-1
cdr3_nt: TGTGCCAGCAGCAAAGATAAACTAGGGCTGGAGACCCAGTACTTC
cdr3_aa: CASSKDKLGLETQYF

j_call: TRBJ1-6
clone_size: .
d_call: TRBD1
v_call: TRBV9
cdr3_nt: TGTGCCAGCAGCGGAAGGACAGGGCTTAGTAATTATAATTCACCCCTCCACTTT
cdr3_aa: CASSGRTGLSNYNSPLHF

j_call: TRBJ2-2
clone_size: .
d_call: .
v_call: TRBV27
cdr3_nt: TGTGCCAGCAGTTTATCGTCAGGGAACACCGGGGAGCTGTTTTTT
cdr3_aa: CASSLSSGNTGELFF

j_call: TRBJ2-7
clone_size: .
d_call: .
v_call: TRBV9
cdr3_nt: TGTGCCAGCAGCGTAGAAGGGGGAAGGGTCTACGAGCAGTACTTC
cdr3_aa: CASSVEGGRVYEQYF

j_call: TRBJ1-3
clone_size: .
d_call: TRBD1
v_call: TRBV5-4
cdr3_nt: TGTGCCAGCAGCTTGCAGGGGGCAAGCTCTGGAAACACCATATATTTT
cdr3_aa: CASSLQGASSGNTIYF

j_call: TRBJ2-7
clone_size: .
d_call: TRBD1
v_call: TRBV7-9
cdr3_nt: TGTGCCAGCAGCCAAGCGCCGGACAGGGTTTACGAGCAGTACTTC
cdr3_aa: CASSQAPDRVYEQYF

j_call: TRBJ1-6
clone_size: .
d_call: TRBD1
v_call: TRBV9
cdr3_nt: TGTGCCAGCAGCGGTGGGACAGGGATAGATGACTCACCCCTCCACTTT
cdr3_aa: CASSGGTGIDDSPLHF

j_call: TRBJ1-4
clone_size: .
d_call: .
v_call: TRBV4-3
cdr3_nt: TGCGCCAGCAGCCAAGTATCCGGGGCAACTAATGAAAAACTGTTTTTT
cdr3_aa: CASSQVSGATNEKLFF

j_call: TRBJ1-2
clone_size: .
d_call: TRBD1
v_call: TRBV2
cdr3_nt: TGTGCCAGCAGCGGCCCACCGTCCGGGACAGGGAGGGATGGCTACACCTTC
cdr3_aa: CASSGPPSGTGRDGYTF

j_call: TRBJ2-1
clone_size: .
d_call: .
v_call: TRBV5-6
cdr3_nt: TGTGCCAGCAGCTTGGGAGGGGGCTCCTACAATGAGCAGTTCTTC
cdr3_aa: CASSLGGGSYNEQFF

j_call: TRBJ2-2
clone_size: .
d_call: .
v_call: TRBV5-4
cdr3_nt: TGTGCCAGCAGCTTGCGTCCCAGGGACGGGGAGCTGTTTTTT
cdr3_aa: CASSLRPRDGELFF

j_call: TRBJ2-3
clone_size: .
d_call: .
v_call: TRBV6-4
cdr3_nt: TGTGCCAGCAGTTACATGCCCTTAGCTGATACGCAGTATTTT
cdr3_aa: CASSYMPLADTQYF

j_call: TRBJ2-2
clone_size: .
d_call: TRBD1
v_call: TRBV27
cdr3_nt: TGTGCCAGCAGTTCTCGGGTTATTGGTGGCCCGGGACAGGGGAACACCGGGGAGCTGTTTTTT
cdr3_aa: CASSSRVIGGPGQGNTGELFF

j_call: TRBJ1-1
clone_size: .
d_call: .
v_call: TRBV10-3
cdr3_nt: TGTGCCGCTGGGACGGGAGGGACTGAAGCTTTCTTT
cdr3_aa: CAAGTGGTEAFF

j_call: TRBJ2-7
clone_size: once
d_call: .
v_call: TRBV9
cdr3_nt: TGTGCCAGCAGCCCACGGGACACCATCTACGAGCAGTACTTC
cdr3_aa: CASSPRDTIYEQYF

j_call: TRBJ2-3
clone_size: .
d_call: TRBD1
v_call: TRBV7-6
cdr3_nt: TGTGCCAGTGGCAGGGGACAGGCAGATACGCAGTATTTT
cdr3_aa: CASGRGQADTQYF

j_call: TRBJ1-2
clone_size: .
d_call: TRBD1
v_call: TRBV6-1
cdr3_nt: TGTGCCAGCCCGACCGGGACAGAGGGCTACACCTTC
cdr3_aa: CASPTGTEGYTF

j_call: TRBJ2-2
clone_size: .
d_call: .
v_call: TRBV9
cdr3_nt: TGTGCCAGCAGCGTCGACACCGGGGAGCTGTTTTTT
cdr3_aa: CASSVDTGELFF

j_call: TRBJ1-5
clone_size: .
d_call: .
v_call: TRBV9
cdr3_nt: TGTGCCAGCAGCGTAGGACTTTCCTTTCCCAATCAGCCCCAGCATTTT
cdr3_aa: CASSVGLSFPNQPQHF

j_call: TRBJ1-1
clone_size: .
d_call: TRBD1
v_call: TRBV7-9
cdr3_nt: TGTGCCAGCAGCTTAGTTGGGACCGGGACAGGGATCACTGAAGCTTTCTTT
cdr3_aa: CASSLVGTGTGITEAFF

j_call: TRBJ2-7
clone_size: .
d_call: TRBD2
v_call: TRBV7-9
cdr3_nt: TGTGCCAGCAGCCCAAGGACTAGCGGGGGGGCCTACGAGCAGTACTTC
cdr3_aa: CASSPRTSGGAYEQYF

j_call: TRBJ2-1
clone_size: .
d_call: .
v_call: TRBV6-4
cdr3_nt: TGTGCCAGCAGTGTAGCGGAGAGCTACAATGAGCAGTTCTTC
cdr3_aa: CASSVAESYNEQFF

j_call: TRBJ2-7
clone_size: .
d_call: .
v_call: TRBV19
cdr3_nt: TGTGCCAGTAGCCAGGGTAGTACCTACGAGCAGTACTTC
cdr3_aa: CASSQGSTYEQYF

j_call: TRBJ1-1
clone_size: .
d_call: .
v_call: TRBV5-6
cdr3_nt: TGTGCCAGCAGCTACAACCCGGGGGGCAACACTGAAGCTTTCTTT
cdr3_aa: CASSYNPGGNTEAFF

j_call: TRBJ2-3
clone_size: .
d_call: TRBD2
v_call: TRBV7-2
cdr3_nt: TGTGCCAGCAGCTTATCTTTAGCGGGGGGGACGCAGTATTTT
cdr3_aa: CASSLSLAGGTQYF

j_call: TRBJ2-3
clone_size: medium-sized
d_call: TRBD1
v_call: TRBV6-4
cdr3_nt: TGTGCCAGCAGTGACGGGACAGGGGGCGATACGCAGTATTTT
cdr3_aa: CASSDGTGGDTQYF

j_call: TRBJ2-7
clone_size: .
d_call: TRBD1
v_call: TRBV29-1
cdr3_nt: TGCAGCGTTGAAATACCCGGACAGGGGGAATCCGAGCAGTACTTC
cdr3_aa: CSVEIPGQGESEQYF

j_call: TRBJ1-4
clone_size: .
d_call: TRBD1
v_call: TRBV4-2
cdr3_nt: TGTGCCAGCAGCCAAGAGCGGGTGGACCGGGACAGGGGTTGGGAAAAACTGTTTTTT
cdr3_aa: CASSQERVDRDRGWEKLFF

j_call: TRBJ2-7
clone_size: .
d_call: TRBD2
v_call: TRBV4-2
cdr3_nt: TGTGCCAGCAGCCAAGATCTGAACAGCGGGGGGCTCGAGCAGTACTTC
cdr3_aa: CASSQDLNSGGLEQYF

j_call: TRBJ2-7
clone_size: once
d_call: TRBD1
v_call: TRBV19
cdr3_nt: TGTGCCAGTAGTGGCCGGGACAGGGACTACGAGCAGTACTTC
cdr3_aa: CASSGRDRDYEQYF

j_call: TRBJ1-2
clone_size: once
d_call: .
v_call: TRBV29-1
cdr3_nt: TGCAGCGATGGCGCGGGCAGTCCGGGTGGCTACACCTTC
cdr3_aa: CSDGAGSPGGYTF

j_call: TRBJ2-1
clone_size: .
d_call: TRBD2
v_call: TRBV7-6
cdr3_nt: TGTGCCAGCAGCCTCAGCGGGGGGACCTCCTACAATGAGCAGTTCTTC
cdr3_aa: CASSLSGGTSYNEQFF

j_call: TRBJ1-1
clone_size: .
d_call: TRBD1
v_call: TRBV19
cdr3_nt: TGTGCCAGTAGTATTCCAGGGGGTGGGACTGAAGCTTTCTTT
cdr3_aa: CASSIPGGGTEAFF

j_call: TRBJ2-1
clone_size: .
d_call: TRBD1
v_call: TRBV6-4
cdr3_nt: TGTGCCAGCAGCGAAATACAGGGGTTGGACGAGCAGTTCTTC
cdr3_aa: CASSEIQGLDEQFF

j_call: TRBJ2-7
clone_size: once
d_call: .
v_call: TRBV6-6
cdr3_nt: TGTGCCAGCAGTTCCGAGGGGGGGTACGAGCAGTACTTC
cdr3_aa: CASSSEGGYEQYF

j_call: TRBJ1-1
clone_size: once
d_call: TRBD1
v_call: TRBV5-5
cdr3_nt: TGTGCCAGCAGTCAAACCGGAACAGGGGGCTTAGCTTTCTTT
cdr3_aa: CASSQTGTGGLAFF

j_call: TRBJ2-7
clone_size: .
d_call: .
v_call: TRBV5-5
cdr3_nt: TGTGCCAGCGCCTGGGGCACGACAGGAACTAACGAGCAGTACTTC
cdr3_aa: CASAWGTTGTNEQYF